This TCR beta chain was sequenced during a study of tumor-infiltrating lymphocytes in oesophageal squamous cell carcinoma. Per germline, CDR1 SGHTA and CDR2 FQGNSA. Trimming pared 1 base from V and 5 bases from J, leaving 11 bases between. This CDR3 has 14 residues. TCRdb reprocessed the PCR reads with MiXCR, giving one entry per CDR3 protein. The data show 15,000 to 20,000 distinct CDR3 sequences, around 43% seen once. This clonotype was seen at least ten times. This receptor was identified in a male donor with esophageal squamous cell carcinoma. The sample taken for sequencing was normal esophageal tissue next to the tumor. This rearrangement joins TRBV7-2 to TRBJ1-2; D possibly corresponds to TRBD1 (6 bases). The CDR3, as DNA: TGTGCCAGCAGCTTAGGCAGGGGCCGGTATGGCTACACCTTC. Protein product: CASSLGRGRYGYTF.